The rows below give T cell receptor beta chains drawn from one sample of a study of cytomegalovirus exposure and HLA in healthy donors. The assay was immunoSEQ multiplex PCR, and TCRdb's table has in-frame clones only and misses some. This sample carries 130,000 or so clones, under 90% of them seen once, and the ten largest clones take approximately 3.5%. Sample: PBMCs. These receptors originate from a man under 40 in good health and CMV-seronegative. The CDR3 runs from the conserved cysteine through the conserved F or W. A D gene is named only where the DNA matches it firmly. For some rows the clone size is stated as once, few or many, or as a class when expanded; others skip it.

D: TRBD2; V: TRBV6-1; size: few; J: TRBJ2-5; CDR3: CASSEMTGGPETQYF; DNA: TGTGCCAGCAGTGAAATGACGGGGGGGCCAGAGACCCAGTACTTC
D: NA; V: TRBV5-8; size: NA; J: TRBJ1-5; CDR3: CASSSRHSYSNQPQHF; DNA: TGTGCCAGCAGCTCAAGACACTCCTATAGCAATCAGCCCCAGCATTTT
D: NA; V: TRBV7-9; size: NA; J: TRBJ2-2; CDR3: CASRLGLTANTGELFF; DNA: TGTGCCAGCAGGCTGGGACTGACCGCGAACACCGGGGAGCTGTTTTTT
D: NA; V: TRBV5-4; size: NA; J: TRBJ1-6; CDR3: CASSLQGYSPLHF; DNA: TGTGCCAGCAGCTTACAGGGCTATTCACCCCTCCACTTT
D: NA; V: TRBV7-9; size: NA; J: TRBJ2-7; CDR3: CASSYRDTANYEQYF; DNA: TGTGCCAGCAGCTACCGGGACACCGCCAACTACGAGCAGTACTTC
D: TRBD1; V: TRBV18; size: NA; J: TRBJ1-5; CDR3: CASSPGQGTFSNQPQHF; DNA: TGTGCCAGCTCACCAGGACAGGGGACGTTTAGCAATCAGCCCCAGCATTTT
D: TRBD1; V: TRBV7-2; size: NA; J: TRBJ2-7; CDR3: CASSSNRGNYEQYF; DNA: TGTGCCAGCAGCTCCAACAGGGGAAACTACGAGCAGTACTTC
D: TRBD2; V: TRBV11-2; size: NA; J: TRBJ2-7; CDR3: CASSSSSGGIYEQYF; DNA: TGTGCCAGCAGCTCAAGTAGCGGGGGAATCTACGAGCAGTACTTC
D: NA; V: TRBV7-9; size: NA; J: TRBJ1-1; CDR3: CASSRRVGEAFF; DNA: TGTGCCAGCAGCCGCAGGGTAGGTGAAGCTTTCTTT
D: TRBD2; V: TRBV11-3; size: NA; J: TRBJ2-1; CDR3: CASSLAGDYNEQFF; DNA: TGTGCCAGCAGCCTAGCGGGAGACTACAATGAGCAGTTCTTC
D: TRBD1; V: TRBV6-1; size: NA; J: TRBJ1-5; CDR3: CASSARQGAQPQHF; DNA: TGTGCCAGCAGTGCACGACAGGGGGCTCAGCCCCAGCATTTT
D: TRBD1; V: TRBV28; size: few; J: TRBJ1-3; CDR3: CASRTGTGAGGNTIYF; DNA: TGTGCCAGCAGAACCGGGACAGGGGCTGGTGGAAACACCATATATTTT
D: NA; V: TRBV7-9; size: NA; J: TRBJ2-1; CDR3: CASALSSYNEQFF; DNA: TGTGCCAGTGCCCTGAGCTCCTACAATGAGCAGTTCTTC
D: NA; V: TRBV5-4; size: NA; J: TRBJ1-1; CDR3: CASSLQGAGTEAFF; DNA: TGTGCCAGCAGCTTGCAGGGCGCAGGGACTGAAGCTTTCTTT
D: TRBD1; V: TRBV5-4; size: NA; J: TRBJ2-1; CDR3: CASSSGVGTGWNEQFF; DNA: TGTGCCAGCAGCTCTGGAGTCGGGACAGGGTGGAATGAGCAGTTCTTC
D: NA; V: TRBV2; size: NA; J: TRBJ2-5; CDR3: CASTSGTKKETQYF; DNA: TGTGCCAGCACATCCGGGACAAAAAAAGAGACCCAGTACTTC
D: TRBD1; V: TRBV7-8; size: NA; J: TRBJ2-7; CDR3: CASSKIWGQGTSAGYEQYF; DNA: TGTGCCAGCAGTAAAATCTGGGGACAGGGGACCTCAGCGGGGTACGAGCAGTACTTC
D: NA; V: TRBV5-6; size: few; J: TRBJ1-6; CDR3: CASSLAGNSPLHF; DNA: TGTGCCAGCAGCTTGGCGGGGAATTCACCCCTCCACTTT
D: NA; V: TRBV7-6; size: NA; J: TRBJ1-1; CDR3: CASSLGRLNTEAFF; DNA: TGTGCCAGCAGCTTAGGGAGGCTGAACACTGAAGCTTTCTTT
D: NA; V: TRBV4-1; size: NA; J: TRBJ2-3; CDR3: CASSQQQGRTDTQYF; DNA: TGCGCCAGCAGCCAACAGCAGGGCCGCACAGATACGCAGTATTTT